This is a list of T cell receptor beta chains from one sample in a study of blood T cell repertoires in COVID-19. The repertoire was sequenced with immunoSEQ multiplex PCR; TCRdb's copy has only in-frame clones and lacks some. The sample shows approximately 200,000 clones, about 85% of them seen only once. Sequencing was performed on peripheral blood. Source of these receptors: a man between 50 and 59 years old who had recovered from COVID-19. CDR3s include the opening cysteine and the closing phenylalanine or tryptophan. A D gene is named only where the DNA matches it firmly. Clone size is not always given. Where it is, it says once, few, many or a class for expanded clones.

CDR3aa	CDR3nt	j_gene	v_gene	d_gene	abundance
CASSFLGQGDIQYF	TGTGCCAGCAGCTTCTTAGGGCAGGGGGACATTCAGTACTTC	TRBJ2-4	TRBV7-9	TRBD1	-
CASSQDSGSPFYEQYF	TGTGCCAGCAGCCAAGACAGCGGGAGTCCCTTCTACGAGCAGTACTTC	TRBJ2-7	TRBV3-1/TRBV3-2	TRBD2	-
CASSLVGLAEGGADTQYF	TGTGCCAGCAGCCTAGTCGGACTAGCGGAGGGGGGGGCAGATACGCAGTATTTT	TRBJ2-3	TRBV3-1/TRBV3-2	TRBD2	few
CASSPSGGSYEQYF	TGTGCCAGTAGCCCCAGCGGAGGATCCTACGAGCAGTACTTC	TRBJ2-7	TRBV19	-	few
CASSQDRVWDEQYF	TGCGCCAGCAGCCAAGACCGGGTTTGGGACGAGCAGTACTTC	TRBJ2-7	TRBV4-1	-	-
CASRRTENQPQHF	TGTGCCAGCAGGCGGACAGAAAATCAGCCCCAGCATTTT	TRBJ1-5	TRBV6-5	-	-
CASSPGTTGNNEKLFF	TGTGCCAGCAGCCCAGGGACGACAGGGAATAATGAAAAACTGTTTTTT	TRBJ1-4	TRBV4-2	TRBD1	-
CASREFGQGPGNTIYF	TGTGCCAGCAGGGAGTTCGGGCAGGGCCCAGGAAACACCATATATTTT	TRBJ1-3	TRBV28	-	-
CASSPSKRFQETQYF	TGTGCCAGCAGCCCAAGTAAGAGGTTCCAAGAGACCCAGTACTTC	TRBJ2-5	TRBV6-6	-	-
CASRGGEDTEAFF	TGTGCCAGCAGGGGAGGGGAGGACACTGAAGCTTTCTTT	TRBJ1-1	TRBV2	-	few
CASSLWQGAAKNIQYF	TGTGCCAGCAGCTTATGGCAGGGCGCAGCCAAAAACATTCAGTACTTC	TRBJ2-4	TRBV7-9	-	-
CASSLGDSSHEQFF	TGTGCCAGCAGCTTAGGGGACTCCTCGCATGAGCAGTTCTTC	TRBJ2-1	TRBV7-2	-	-
CASSPPQGTDTQYF	TGTGCCAGCAGTCCGCCTCAGGGAACGGATACGCAGTATTTT	TRBJ2-3	TRBV27	-	-
CASSLTGGAGSPLHF	TGTGCCAGCAGCCTGACAGGGGGCGCGGGTTCACCCCTCCACTTT	TRBJ1-6	TRBV11-2	TRBD1	few
CATRRGGYQPQHF	TGTGCCACCCGTCGGGGGGGGTATCAGCCCCAGCATTTT	TRBJ1-5	TRBV12-3/TRBV12-4	-	-
CASSLDAVREQYF	TGTGCCAGCAGCTTAGACGCGGTCCGGGAGCAGTACTTC	TRBJ2-7	TRBV13	-	-
CASSGTSGKSKVSDTQYF	TGTGCCAGCAGCGGGACTAGCGGGAAGTCAAAGGTGTCAGATACGCAGTATTTT	TRBJ2-3	TRBV2	TRBD2	-
CASSLIVGDGYTF	TGTGCCAGCAGCTTAATCGTAGGGGATGGCTACACCTTC	TRBJ1-2	TRBV7-9	-	-
CASSLASGPSGYNEQFF	TGCGCCAGCAGCTTGGCTAGCGGGCCGTCTGGGTACAATGAGCAGTTCTTC	TRBJ2-1	TRBV5-1	TRBD2	once
CASSSYSNQPQHF	TGTGCCAGCAGTTCCTATAGCAATCAGCCCCAGCATTTT	TRBJ1-5	TRBV28	-	-
CASSPDRVTEAFF	TGTGCCAGCTCACCGGACAGGGTCACTGAAGCTTTCTTT	TRBJ1-1	TRBV18	TRBD1	-
CASSLRQSPLHF	TGTGCCAGCAGTTTAAGACAGTCACCCCTCCACTTT	TRBJ1-6	TRBV28	-	-
CASSPQYYDTEAFF	TGTGCCAGCAGCCCACAGTATTATGACACTGAAGCTTTCTTT	TRBJ1-1	TRBV6-2/TRBV6-3	-	-
CASGLPGTDNEKLFF	TGTGCTAGTGGTTTGCCCGGGACAGATAATGAAAAACTGTTTTTT	TRBJ1-4	TRBV12-5	TRBD1	-
CASSKATFAGVLYEQYF	TGTGCCAGCAGCAAAGCGACTTTTGCGGGAGTCCTCTACGAGCAGTACTTC	TRBJ2-7	TRBV21-1	-	once
CASSMGQYRGLEQYF	TGTGCCAGCAGCATGGGCCAATACAGGGGGCTCGAGCAGTACTTC	TRBJ2-7	TRBV21-1	-	-
CASSSTGVAMKQFF	TGTGCCAGCAGTTCCACAGGGGTTGCAATGAAGCAGTTCTTC	TRBJ2-1	TRBV6-2/TRBV6-3	TRBD1	once
CASSENRGIYGYTF	TGTGCCAGCAGTGAAAACAGGGGGATCTATGGCTACACCTTC	TRBJ1-2	TRBV2	TRBD1	-
CASSFPLASGNEQFF	TGTGCCAGCAGTTTCCCACTAGCGAGCGGGAATGAGCAGTTCTTC	TRBJ2-1	TRBV28	TRBD2	-
CSASTAPNTEAFF	TGCAGCGCCTCGACAGCCCCGAACACTGAAGCTTTCTTT	TRBJ1-1	TRBV29-1	-	-
CAWIRPGTGSPYF	TGTGCCTGGATTAGACCCGGGACAGGGTCTCCGTACTTC	TRBJ2-7	TRBV30	TRBD1	-
CASRTSNTGELFF	TGTGCCAGCAGGACATCGAACACCGGGGAGCTGTTTTTT	TRBJ2-2	TRBV6-5	-	-
CASSLSPGTVTYEQYF	TGTGCCAGCAGCCTGAGTCCCGGGACAGTCACCTACGAGCAGTACTTC	TRBJ2-7	TRBV28	TRBD1	-
CASSPRLAYANEQFF	TGTGCCAGCAGCCCCAGACTAGCGTACGCAAATGAGCAGTTCTTC	TRBJ2-1	TRBV11-2	TRBD2	-
CASRILAGARNEQFF	TGTGCCAGCAGAATACTAGCGGGAGCAAGGAATGAGCAGTTCTTC	TRBJ2-1	TRBV7-2	TRBD2	few
CASSFRGSYEQYF	TGTGCCAGCAGTTTCAGGGGGAGCTACGAGCAGTACTTC	TRBJ2-7	TRBV6-5	TRBD1	once
CASSLATYNEQFF	TGCGCCAGCAGCCTGGCTACCTACAATGAGCAGTTCTTC	TRBJ2-1	TRBV5-1	-	-
CASSGTGEENTF	TGTGCCAGTAGTGGGACAGGGGAGGAGAACACCTTC	TRBJ1-2	TRBV19	TRBD1	-
CASSLRRVAGDPSRNEQFF	TGCGCCAGCAGCTTAAGGAGGGTAGCGGGAGACCCCTCTAGGAATGAGCAGTTCTTC	TRBJ2-1	TRBV5-1	TRBD2	few
CASEIGTDTQYF	TGTGCCTCCGAGATCGGCACAGATACGCAGTATTTT	TRBJ2-3	TRBV30	-	-
CASSPQVAGELFF	TGTGCCAGTAGTCCACAGGTCGCCGGGGAGCTGTTTTTT	TRBJ2-2	TRBV19	-	-
CASSDSAGGSFF	TGCGCCAGCAGTGACTCGGCAGGGGGGTCGTTCTTC	TRBJ2-1	TRBV10-1	-	-
CASSGHSSTYEQYF	TGTGCCAGCAGTGGACACTCGTCAACCTACGAGCAGTACTTC	TRBJ2-7	TRBV2	-	few
CASSESFIGGTYNEQFF	TGCGCCAGCAGTGAGTCGTTCATAGGCGGGACCTACAATGAGCAGTTCTTC	TRBJ2-1	TRBV10-2	-	-
CAIKEGDYNEQFF	TGTGCCATCAAGGAGGGTGACTACAATGAGCAGTTCTTC	TRBJ2-1	TRBV10-3	-	-
CATSRWASDTDTQYF	TGTGCCACCAGCAGATGGGCTAGCGACACAGATACGCAGTATTTT	TRBJ2-3	TRBV15	-	-
CASSSSSTDTQYF	TGTGCCAGCAGTTCCTCTAGCACAGATACGCAGTATTTT	TRBJ2-3	TRBV11-3	-	-
CASSLALAGSVQYF	TGTGCCAGCAGCTTAGCGCTAGCGGGATCGGTGCAGTACTTC	TRBJ2-7	TRBV7-2	TRBD2	-
CASRDSVIYGYTF	TGTGCCAGCCGGGACAGTGTCATTTATGGCTACACCTTC	TRBJ1-2	TRBV12-3/TRBV12-4	TRBD1	-
CSTYWSYEQYF	TGCAGCACATACTGGAGCTACGAGCAGTACTTC	TRBJ2-7	TRBV20-1	-	-
CASSLDRRNTEAFF	TGTGCCAGCAGCTTGGACAGGCGAAACACTGAAGCTTTCTTT	TRBJ1-1	TRBV11-2	TRBD1	-
CASSLVGTGGETQYF	TGTGCCAGCAGCTTAGTGGGGACAGGGGGCGAGACCCAGTACTTC	TRBJ2-5	TRBV7-2	TRBD1	-
CASSLGTGGNQPQHF	TGCGCCAGCAGCTTGGGGACAGGGGGGAATCAGCCCCAGCATTTT	TRBJ1-5	TRBV5-1	TRBD1	many
CASSPDRPSYEQYF	TGTGCCAGCAGCCCGGACAGGCCTTCCTACGAGCAGTACTTC	TRBJ2-7	TRBV5-4	TRBD1	-
CASSRTSGNTGELFF	TGTGCCAGCAGTCGGACTAGCGGGAACACCGGGGAGCTGTTTTTT	TRBJ2-2	TRBV2	TRBD2	-
CASSLAPSGIDHEQFF	TGCGCCAGCAGCTTGGCCCCTAGCGGGATAGATCATGAGCAGTTCTTC	TRBJ2-1	TRBV5-1	TRBD2	-
CASSLGDRISNQPQHF	TGTGCCAGCAGCCTTGGGGACAGGATTAGCAATCAGCCCCAGCATTTT	TRBJ1-5	TRBV5-8	TRBD1	-
CASSKIGTEIREQYF	TGTGCCAGCAGCAAAATCGGGACAGAGATTCGAGAGCAGTACTTC	TRBJ2-7	TRBV5-5	TRBD1	-
CASSLETSGLSYEQYF	TGCGCCAGCAGCTTGGAAACTAGCGGACTTTCCTACGAGCAGTACTTC	TRBJ2-7	TRBV5-1	TRBD2	-
CASSQVDGRAVTDTQYF	TGTGCCAGCAGCCAAGTGGACGGGAGGGCCGTCACAGATACGCAGTATTTT	TRBJ2-3	TRBV4-2	TRBD2	-